Listed below are T cell receptor beta chains from one sample, sequenced in a study of metastatic and nonmetastatic thyroid tumors. TCRdb re-called the PCR reads via MiXCR. Counted here are 5,000 to 7,500 clones, around 16% occurring once; the ten biggest clones make up over 8.5%. The sample comprised tumor tissue. The receptors shown here come from a male donor with papillary thyroid cancer or a benign thyroid nodule (not recorded which). Some clones in this sample may be carry-over from other donors' samples. The conserved cysteine and the conserved F or W are not part of the CDR3 here.

J gene | V gene | CDR3 protein
TRBJ2-5 | TRBV5-1 | ASTLKYQETQY
TRBJ2-3 | TRBV10-3 | AISARRDTQY
TRBJ1-1 | TRBV6-1 | ASREELGATEAF
TRBJ2-1 | TRBV7-9 | ASSLTGGGLYNEQF
TRBJ2-7 | TRBV6-1 | ASSGTSVGRREQY
TRBJ2-3 | TRBV5-1 | ASSLAPRRSAPDTQY
TRBJ1-5 | TRBV7-2 | ASSPNTGTGIQPQH
TRBJ2-4 | TRBV6-1 | ASAQVAKNIQY
TRBJ2-5 | TRBV18 | ASSLTGGFGETQY
TRBJ2-2 | TRBV10-1 | ASSASKAGELF
TRBJ2-4 | TRBV20-1 | SAKQGQNIQY
TRBJ2-2 | TRBV4-1 | ASSQASRTGELF
TRBJ1-2 | TRBV28 | ASNLPSWGQGNYVYT
TRBJ2-2 | TRBV12-5 | ASGLSGELF
TRBJ2-7 | TRBV28 | ASSHWARGVLSYEQY
TRBJ2-7 | TRBV6-2/TRBV6-3 | ASSYSRTGGSYEQY
TRBJ1-5 | TRBV6-1 | ASSQTGGLGQPQH
TRBJ1-2 | TRBV12-3/TRBV12-4 | ANPGQSNYGYT
TRBJ1-5 | TRBV20-1 | SARLSGSENQPQH
TRBJ2-7 | TRBV5-8 | ASSWRGAHEQY
TRBJ1-5 | TRBV7-8 | ASSLALRGDQPQH
TRBJ2-7 | TRBV10-3 | AIRQASYEQY
TRBJ1-1 | TRBV18 | ASSPSRDIFGREAF
TRBJ2-2 | TRBV6-2/TRBV6-3 | ASSYSEIGELF
TRBJ2-1 | TRBV24-1 | ATSDSFGRDLYNEQF
TRBJ2-1 | TRBV20-1 | SARVVSGGGQF
TRBJ2-1 | TRBV20-1 | SARLLTVGVGGSNEQF
TRBJ2-7 | TRBV10-3 | APGAFEQY